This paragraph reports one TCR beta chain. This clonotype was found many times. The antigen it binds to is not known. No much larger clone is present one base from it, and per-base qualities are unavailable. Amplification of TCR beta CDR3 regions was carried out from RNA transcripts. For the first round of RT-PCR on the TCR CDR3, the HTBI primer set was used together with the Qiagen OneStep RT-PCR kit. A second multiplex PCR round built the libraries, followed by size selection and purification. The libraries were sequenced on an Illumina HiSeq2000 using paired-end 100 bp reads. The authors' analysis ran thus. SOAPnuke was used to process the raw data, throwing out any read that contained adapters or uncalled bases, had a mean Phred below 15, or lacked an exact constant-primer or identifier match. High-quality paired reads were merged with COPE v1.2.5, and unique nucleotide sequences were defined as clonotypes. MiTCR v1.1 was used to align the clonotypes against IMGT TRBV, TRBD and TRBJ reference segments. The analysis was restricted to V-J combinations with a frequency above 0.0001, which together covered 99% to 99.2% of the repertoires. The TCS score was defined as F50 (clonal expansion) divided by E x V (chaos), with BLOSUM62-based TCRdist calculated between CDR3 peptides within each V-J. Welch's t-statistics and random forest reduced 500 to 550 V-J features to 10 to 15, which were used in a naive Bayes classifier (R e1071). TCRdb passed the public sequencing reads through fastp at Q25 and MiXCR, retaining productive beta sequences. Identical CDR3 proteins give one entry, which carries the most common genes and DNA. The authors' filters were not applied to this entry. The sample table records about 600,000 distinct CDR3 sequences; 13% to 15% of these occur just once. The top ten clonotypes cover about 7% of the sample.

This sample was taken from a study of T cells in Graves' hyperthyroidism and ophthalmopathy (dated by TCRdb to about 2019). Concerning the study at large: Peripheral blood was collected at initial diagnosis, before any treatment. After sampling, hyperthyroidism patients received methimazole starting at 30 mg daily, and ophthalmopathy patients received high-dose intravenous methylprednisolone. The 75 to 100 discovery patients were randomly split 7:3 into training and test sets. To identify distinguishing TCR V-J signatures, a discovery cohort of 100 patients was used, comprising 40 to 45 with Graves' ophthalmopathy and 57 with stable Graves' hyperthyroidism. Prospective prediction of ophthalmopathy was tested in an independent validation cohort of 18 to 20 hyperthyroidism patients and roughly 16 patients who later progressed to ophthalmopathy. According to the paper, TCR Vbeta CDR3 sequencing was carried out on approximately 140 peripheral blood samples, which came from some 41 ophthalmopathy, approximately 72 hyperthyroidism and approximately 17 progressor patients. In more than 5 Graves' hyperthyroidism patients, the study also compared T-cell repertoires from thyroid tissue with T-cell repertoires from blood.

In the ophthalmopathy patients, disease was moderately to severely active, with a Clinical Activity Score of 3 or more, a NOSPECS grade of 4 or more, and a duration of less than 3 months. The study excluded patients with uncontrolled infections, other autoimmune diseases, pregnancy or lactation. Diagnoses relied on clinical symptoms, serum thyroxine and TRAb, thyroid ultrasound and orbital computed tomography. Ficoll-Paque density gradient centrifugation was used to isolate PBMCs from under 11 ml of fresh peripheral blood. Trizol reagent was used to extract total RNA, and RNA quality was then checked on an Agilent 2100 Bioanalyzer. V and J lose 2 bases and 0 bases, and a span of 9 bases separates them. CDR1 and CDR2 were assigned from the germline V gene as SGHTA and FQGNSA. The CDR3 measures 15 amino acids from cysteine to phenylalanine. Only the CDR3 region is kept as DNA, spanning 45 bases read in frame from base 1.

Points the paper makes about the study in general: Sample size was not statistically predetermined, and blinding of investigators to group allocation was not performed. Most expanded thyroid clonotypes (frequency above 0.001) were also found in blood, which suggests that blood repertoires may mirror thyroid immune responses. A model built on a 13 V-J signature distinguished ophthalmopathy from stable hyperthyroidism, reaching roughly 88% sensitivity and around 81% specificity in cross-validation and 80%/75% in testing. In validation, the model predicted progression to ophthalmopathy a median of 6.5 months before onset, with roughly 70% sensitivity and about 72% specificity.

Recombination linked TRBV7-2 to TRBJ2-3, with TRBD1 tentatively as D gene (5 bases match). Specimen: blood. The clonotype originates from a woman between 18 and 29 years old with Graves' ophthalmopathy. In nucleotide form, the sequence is TGTGCCAGCAGCTTATTCCCAGGGAGCACAGATACGCAGTATTTT. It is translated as CASSLFPGSTDTQYF.